This T cell receptor (beta chain) was obtained from a study of blood T cell repertoires in COVID-19. As for the study in general: Samples came from the United States, Italy and Spain, spanning acute and convalescent COVID-19.

The germline gives CDR1 MNHNY, CDR2 SVGAGI (reference sequence). V dropped 6 bases and J dropped 3; count of bases not matched to a gene: 5. This CDR3 has 15 residues. The authors' processing: Amplification with reference gene primers provided the estimates of nucleated cell counts. Repertoires were generated with immunoSEQ multiplex PCR, while TCRdb's copy carries only in-frame clones and drops some. V and J calls and clone size come straight from that table; D and trimming were deduced from the DNA. The table has 200,000 to 250,000 clones, approximately 91% seen once; the top ten hold 6.5%. The chain joins TRBV6-6 to TRBJ2-5; 12 nucleotides line up with TRBD1. The source is a man aged 60-69 years who had recovered from COVID-19. Sequencing was performed on peripheral blood. CDR3 protein: CASSRGQGAEETQYF. The CDR3 DNA reads TGTGCCAGCAGCCGGGGACAGGGGGCGGAAGAGACCCAGTACTTC.